The next 7 T cell receptor beta chains were all read from a single sample in a study of cytomegalovirus exposure and HLA in healthy donors. Primers: 60 Vbeta forward and 13 Jbeta reverse. Some clones are missing from TCRdb's copy, which holds only in-frame ones; the method was immunoSEQ multiplex PCR. The sample gives approximately 170,000 clones, 65% to 85% of which show up once; less than 3% is in the top ten. Specimen: PBMCs. The origin of the receptors is a male donor in good health and CMV-seronegative.

V is TRBV5-4 and J is TRBJ2-6; TRBD1 aligns across 8 bases. V lost 4 bases, J lost 0 bases, and 9 bases stayed unmatched. The length of the CDR3 is 18 residues. The germline gives CDR1 SGHNT, CDR2 YYREEE (reference sequence). CDR3 sequence (DNA): TGTGCCAGCAGCCCATCCGGGACAGGACTCTCTGGGGCCAACGTCCTGACTTTC. Residues: CASSPSGTGLSGANVLTF.

The chain links TRBV11-1 to TRBJ2-3; TRBD2 aligns across 10 bases. The CDR3 length is 16 residues. CDR1 and CDR2 from the germline V gene are SGHAT and FQDESV (reference sequence). J was trimmed by 0 bases and V by 4 bases; bases with no gene match: 4. The CDR3 nucleotides read TGTGCCAGCAGCTCCGGGACTAGCGTTAGCACAGATACGCAGTATTTT. Protein sequence: CASSSGTSVSTDTQYF.

The chain is built from TRBV7-2 and TRBJ2-5, with D possibly matching TRBD2 (5 bases). Germline V gene data show CDR1 as SGHTA and CDR2 as FQGNSA. The CDR3 has 14 residues. V was shortened by 5 bases and J by 4 bases, with 14 bases between the two germline ends. The CDR3 DNA reads as TGTGCCAGCAGCGGAGGCACTAGGACAGAGACCCAGTACTTC. This codes for CASSGGTRTETQYF.

This chain connects TRBV5-1 to TRBJ1-5; the D is unclear. The CDR3 is 14 amino acids. The germline gives CDR1 SGHRS, CDR2 YFSETQ. V was shortened by 1 base and J by 3 bases, with 8 bases between the two germline ends. The CDR3 spells CASSLTGFNQPQHF. In DNA, the CDR3 is TGCGCCAGCAGCTTGACCGGGTTCAATCAGCCCCAGCATTTT.

The chain joins TRBV6-5 to TRBJ2-5; 8 bases agree with TRBD1. TRBJ2-7 matches the DNA end more closely, so the J call is doubtful. CDR1 MNHEY and CDR2 SVGAGI come from the germline V gene. The CDR3 length is 14 residues. The CDR3 coding sequence is TGTGCCAGCAGTCGGGACAGGCCCCCTTACGAGCAGTACTTC. It specifies CASSRDRPPYEQYF.

The chain recombines TRBV7-3 with TRBJ2-2; TRBD1 aligns across 12 bases. The CDR3 is 17 residues long. Per germline, CDR1 SGHTA and CDR2 FQGTGA. Trimming took 5 bases from V and 7 from J; bases not matched to a gene: 11. This CDR3 reads CASSPPPGQGANGELFF. The CDR3 DNA reads TGTGCCAGCAGCCCGCCACCGGGACAGGGGGCTAACGGGGAGCTGTTTTTT.

This clone came up a few times. CDR3 amino acids: CASSLGQFPNEQFF. As DNA, the CDR3 is TGCGCCAGCAGCTTGGGGCAGTTCCCCAATGAGCAGTTCTTC. This chain joins TRBV5-1 and TRBJ2-1; no reliable D call. Germline V lookup: CDR1 SGHRS, CDR2 YFSETQ. The CDR3 runs 14 residues. V dropped 0 bases and J dropped 6 bases, with 10 bases sitting between them.